This T cell receptor beta chain was obtained from a study of T cell repertoires in cytomegalovirus infection. In the study overall: CMV infection plus the matching HLA type was flagged by public TCR beta signatures.

Germline V gene data show CDR1 as SGHRS and CDR2 as YFSETQ. The ends were cut back, 1 base at V and 5 bases at J, with 10 bases in the middle. The CDR3 is 13 amino acids. TCRdb analysed the reads with MiXCR anew, one entry per CDR3 protein. There are roughly 920,000 distinct CDR3 sequences in the sample; roughly 30% occur only once, and roughly an eighth lies in the top ten. On this clonotype itself: Its antigen remains unidentified.

The sample in question was cultured CD8+ T cells from PBMCs, obtained from culture after CMV antigen stimulation. The chain employs TRBV5-1 and TRBJ2-7; D gene uncertain. This clonotype originated in a human donor in good health (CMV status not recorded). Some clones in this sample may be carry-over from other donors' samples. CDR3 in amino acids: CASSLTWFHEQYF. CDR3 sequence (DNA): TGCGCCAGCAGCTTGACATGGTTTCACGAGCAGTACTTC.